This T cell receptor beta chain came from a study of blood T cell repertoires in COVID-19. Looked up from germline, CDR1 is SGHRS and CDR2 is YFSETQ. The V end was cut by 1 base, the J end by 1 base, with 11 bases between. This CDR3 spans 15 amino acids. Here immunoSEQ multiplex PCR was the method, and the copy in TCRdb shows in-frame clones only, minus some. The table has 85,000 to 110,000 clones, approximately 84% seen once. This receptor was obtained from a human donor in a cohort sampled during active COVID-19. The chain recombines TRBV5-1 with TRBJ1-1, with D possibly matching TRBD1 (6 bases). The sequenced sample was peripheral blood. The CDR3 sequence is CASSLFGGANTEAFF. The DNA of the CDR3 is TGCGCCAGCAGCTTGTTCGGGGGGGCGAACACTGAAGCTTTCTTT. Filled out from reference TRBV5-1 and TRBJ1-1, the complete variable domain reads KAGVTQTPRYLIKTRGQQVTLSCSPISGHRSVSWYQQTPGQGLQFLFEYFSETQRNKGNFPGRFSGRQFSNSRSEMNVSTLELGDSALYLCASSLFGGANTEAFFGQGTRLTVV.